This is a list of T cell receptor beta chains from one sample in a study of identical twins. Each CDR3 protein gets one entry after TCRdb re-called the 5' RACE reads with MiXCR. In the table there are roughly 220,000 distinct CDR3 sequences, under 8.5% of which are singletons. These data also featured in a second study, about T cells expressing NK-cell markers.

The sequenced sample was CD8+ T cells sorted from blood. Every receptor here comes from a woman between 18 and 30 years old in good health. The CDR3 runs from the conserved cysteine through the conserved F or W. A D gene is named only where the DNA matches it firmly. Rows may omit the clone size; those that give it use once, few, many or a size class.

D	size	length	V	J	CDR3	DNA
.	.	13	TRBV5-1	TRBJ1-5	CASTHGPGEPQHF	TGCGCCAGCACCCACGGTCCAGGGGAGCCCCAGCATTTT
.	.	12	TRBV5-6	TRBJ2-7	CASSLGQNEQYF	TGTGCCAGCAGCCTCGGACAGAACGAGCAGTACTTC
.	.	15	TRBV27	TRBJ1-5	CASSSWEDSNQPQHF	TGTGCCAGCAGTTCCTGGGAAGATAGCAATCAGCCCCAGCATTTT
.	many	16	TRBV12-3/TRBV12-4	TRBJ2-2	CASGRGQDLSAGELFF	TGTGCCAGCGGTCGGGGGCAGGATTTGAGCGCCGGGGAGCTGTTTTTT
TRBD2	few	17	TRBV10-1	TRBJ2-1	CASSDSQYVAGNNEQFF	TGCGCCAGCAGTGATTCCCAGTACGTAGCGGGAAACAATGAGCAGTTCTTC
.	few	14	TRBV6-5	TRBJ1-2	CASSYKGPIYGYTF	TGTGCCAGCAGTTATAAGGGCCCTATCTATGGCTACACCTTC
TRBD2	many	15	TRBV29-1	TRBJ2-3	CSVGARSGDTDTQYF	TGCAGCGTCGGGGCCCGTAGCGGGGACACAGATACGCAGTATTTT
.	many	13	TRBV7-9	TRBJ1-4	CASRGRSDEKLFF	TGTGCCAGCAGGGGCAGGTCCGATGAAAAACTGTTTTTT
TRBD1	few	19	TRBV28	TRBJ1-5	CASSSPVSGTGGRNQPQHF	TGTGCCAGCAGTTCACCTGTTTCCGGGACAGGGGGCCGCAATCAGCCCCAGCATTTT
.	.	14	TRBV5-6	TRBJ1-3	CASSFPGEENTIYF	TGTGCCAGCAGCTTTCCAGGGGAGGAGAACACCATATATTTT
.	few	13	TRBV27	TRBJ1-4	CASKGVDNEKLFF	TGTGCCAGCAAGGGCGTTGATAATGAAAAACTGTTTTTT
.	few	13	TRBV3-1	TRBJ2-7	CASSKKTTEQQYF	TGTGCCAGCAGCAAAAAGACTACAGAACAGCAGTACTTC